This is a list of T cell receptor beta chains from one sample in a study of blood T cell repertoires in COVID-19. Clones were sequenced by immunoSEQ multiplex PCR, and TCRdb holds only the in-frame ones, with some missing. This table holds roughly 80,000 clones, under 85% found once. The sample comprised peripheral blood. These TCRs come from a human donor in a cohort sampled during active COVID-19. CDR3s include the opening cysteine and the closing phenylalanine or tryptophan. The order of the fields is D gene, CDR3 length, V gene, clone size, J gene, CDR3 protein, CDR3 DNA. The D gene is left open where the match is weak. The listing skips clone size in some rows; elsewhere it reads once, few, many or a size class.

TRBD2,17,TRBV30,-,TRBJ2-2,CAWSTGLAKQNTGELFF,TGTGCCTGGAGCACCGGACTAGCAAAACAGAACACCGGGGAGCTGTTTTTT
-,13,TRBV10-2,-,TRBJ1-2,CASRGGELIGYTF,TGCGCCAGCAGGGGAGGGGAACTGATCGGCTACACCTTC
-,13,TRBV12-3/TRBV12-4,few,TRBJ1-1,CASSFEHNTEAFF,TGTGCCAGCAGTTTTGAACATAACACTGAAGCTTTCTTT
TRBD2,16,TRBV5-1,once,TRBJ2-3,CASSDPSGGGTDTQYF,TGCGCCAGCAGCGACCCTAGCGGGGGAGGCACAGATACGCAGTATTTT
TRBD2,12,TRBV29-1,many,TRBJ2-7,CSVVGGVYEQYF,TGCAGCGTTGTGGGGGGGGTCTACGAGCAGTACTTC
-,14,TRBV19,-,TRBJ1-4,CASSIPAANEKLFF,TGTGCCAGTAGTATTCCCGCCGCGAATGAAAAACTGTTTTTT
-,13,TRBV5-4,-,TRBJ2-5,CASSFTGQETQYF,TGTGCCAGCAGCTTTACGGGTCAAGAGACCCAGTACTTC
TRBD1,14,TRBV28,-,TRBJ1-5,CASSLDRGYQPQHF,TGTGCCAGCAGTTTAGACAGGGGATATCAGCCCCAGCATTTT
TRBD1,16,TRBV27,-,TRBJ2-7,CASKGKGQGLPYEQYF,TGTGCCAGCAAGGGGAAAGGACAGGGCTTACCCTACGAGCAGTACTTC
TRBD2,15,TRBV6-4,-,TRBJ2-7,CASSDSPSGTGEQYF,TGTGCCAGCAGTGACTCGCCTAGCGGGACGGGGGAGCAGTACTTC
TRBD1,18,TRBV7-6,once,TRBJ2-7,CASSPGLGTGGARNEQYF,TGTGCCAGCAGCCCAGGGCTCGGGACAGGGGGCGCAAGGAACGAGCAGTACTTC
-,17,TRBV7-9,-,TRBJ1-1,CASSLGGGRGGLAEAFF,TGTGCCAGCAGCTTAGGAGGAGGGAGGGGCGGTTTGGCTGAAGCTTTCTTT
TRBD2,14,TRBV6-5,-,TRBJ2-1,CASFSGRADNEQFF,TGTGCCAGCTTCAGCGGGAGGGCCGACAATGAGCAGTTCTTC